Given below is one T cell receptor beta chain in context. Its antigen is as yet unknown. This record comes from a study of CD8 T cells in ankylosing spondylitis. Germline V gene lookup returns CDR1 SEHNR and CDR2 FQNEAQ (reference sequence). The CDR3 is made up of 16 amino acids. V dropped 2 bases and J dropped 1 base, with 15 bases sitting between them. Study conclusions and caveats: As for the disease-linked clones, they showed a CD8+ phenotype and occurred at relatively low frequencies in peripheral blood.

It was by quantitative 5'-RACE with molecular barcodes that TCR beta libraries were made. Via MiXCR, TCRdb re-called the 5' RACE reads, giving one row per CDR3 protein. The sample consists of under 200,000 distinct CDR3 sequences, just over 9.5% of them appearing once. The chain is built from TRBV7-9 and TRBJ2-7, with D perhaps matching TRBD1 (5 bases). The specimen sequenced was blood, either unsorted or a sorted T cell fraction (not recorded which). The clonotype originates from a female donor with ankylosing spondylitis or in good health (not recorded which). CDR3 sequence: CASSLSYGRQSYEQYF. The CDR3 DNA is TGTGCCAGCAGCTTATCCTACGGTCGACAGTCCTACGAGCAGTACTTC.